These T cell receptor beta chains were read from a single sample in a study of TIL therapy for anti-PD-1-resistant metastatic lung cancer. Libraries were prepared by immunoSEQ multiplex PCR; TCRdb keeps only in-frame clonotypes and omits some of them. The sample contains about 21,000 clones, over 70% of which appear only once. The sample consisted of blood, taken at baseline. All receptors come from a person between 25 and 80 years old with non-small cell lung cancer. Each CDR3 is given with its conserved first and last residue. A D gene is named only where the DNA matches it firmly. Clone size is given for some rows only: seen once, a few or many times, or a class if the clone is expanded.

J: TRBJ2-1; V: TRBV6-2/TRBV6-3; size: -; D: -; CDR3: CASSYTTPPQPQFF; DNA: TGTGCCAGCAGTTACACAACACCACCTCAACCGCAGTTCTTC
J: TRBJ2-5; V: TRBV7-2; size: -; D: TRBD2; CDR3: CASSGDPGLVETQYF; DNA: TGTGCCAGCAGCGGCGACCCGGGACTAGTGGAGACCCAGTACTTC
J: TRBJ2-1; V: TRBV3-1/TRBV3-2; size: -; D: -; CDR3: CASSQVRASEQFF; DNA: TGTGCCAGCAGCCAAGTGAGAGCAAGTGAGCAGTTCTTC
J: TRBJ2-5; V: TRBV4-1; size: few; D: -; CDR3: CASSQDPSGTHQETQYF; DNA: TGCGCCAGCAGCCAAGACCCCTCCGGGACTCACCAAGAGACCCAGTACTTC
J: TRBJ1-3; V: TRBV6-2/TRBV6-3; size: -; D: -; CDR3: CASSYQDRSGNTIYF; DNA: TGTGCCAGCAGTTACCAAGACAGATCTGGAAACACCATATATTTT
J: TRBJ2-1; V: TRBV6-2/TRBV6-3; size: -; D: -; CDR3: CASSYRGWNEQFF; DNA: TGTGCCAGCAGTTACCGAGGATGGAATGAGCAGTTCTTC
J: TRBJ2-3; V: TRBV7-8; size: few; D: -; CDR3: CASSLGRRRQGSDTQYF; DNA: TGTGCCAGCAGCTTAGGACGGCGTCGGCAGGGCTCAGATACGCAGTATTTT
J: TRBJ2-1; V: TRBV13; size: -; D: -; CDR3: CASSLVTSTYEQFF; DNA: TGTGCCAGCAGCTTAGTAACTTCTACATATGAGCAGTTCTTC
J: TRBJ2-1; V: TRBV18; size: -; D: TRBD2; CDR3: CASSPLGGGNEQFF; DNA: TGTGCCAGCTCACCATTGGGCGGGGGAAATGAGCAGTTCTTC
J: TRBJ2-1; V: TRBV7-9; size: -; D: TRBD2; CDR3: CASSLEQRGNEQFF; DNA: TGTGCCAGCAGCTTAGAGCAGCGGGGTAATGAGCAGTTCTTC
J: TRBJ2-2; V: TRBV10-3; size: -; D: -; CDR3: CAINRDNTGELFF; DNA: TGTGCCATCAACAGGGACAACACCGGGGAGCTGTTTTTT
J: TRBJ2-1; V: TRBV6-6; size: -; D: TRBD2; CDR3: CASSKGLAVYNEQFF; DNA: TGTGCCAGCTCCAAGGGACTAGCGGTCTACAATGAGCAGTTCTTC
J: TRBJ1-5; V: TRBV10-3; size: -; D: -; CDR3: CAISRTGPRNQPQHF; DNA: TGTGCCATCAGTCGTACAGGGCCCCGCAATCAGCCCCAGCATTTT
J: TRBJ2-5; V: TRBV19; size: once; D: -; CDR3: CASSRLHKETQYF; DNA: TGTGCCAGTAGTAGACTTCACAAAGAGACCCAGTACTTC
J: TRBJ1-5; V: TRBV30; size: -; D: -; CDR3: CAWSGRGGQPQHF; DNA: TGTGCCTGGAGTGGGAGGGGAGGGCAGCCCCAGCATTTT
J: TRBJ2-3; V: TRBV7-3; size: -; D: -; CDR3: CASSLMYGTDTQYF; DNA: TGTGCCAGCAGCTTAATGTACGGGACAGATACGCAGTATTTT
J: TRBJ2-2; V: TRBV10-1; size: -; D: -; CDR3: CASSQSPRTGELFF; DNA: TGCGCCAGCAGCCAGTCCCCACGCACCGGGGAGCTGTTTTTT
J: TRBJ1-1; V: TRBV28; size: -; D: -; CDR3: CASPPAGDKDTEAFF; DNA: TGTGCCAGCCCGCCGGCAGGGGATAAAGACACTGAAGCTTTCTTT
J: TRBJ1-5; V: TRBV20-1; size: once; D: -; CDR3: CSASRNNQPQHF; DNA: TGCAGTGCTAGTAGGAACAATCAGCCCCAGCATTTT
J: TRBJ1-6; V: TRBV7-3; size: -; D: -; CDR3: CASSRGTNNSPLHF; DNA: TGTGCCAGCAGTCGAGGGACAAATAATTCACCCCTCCACTTT
J: TRBJ1-1; V: TRBV7-8; size: -; D: -; CDR3: CASSLRWGNTEAFF; DNA: TGTGCCAGCAGCTTAAGGTGGGGAAATACTGAAGCTTTCTTT
J: TRBJ1-1; V: TRBV10-3; size: -; D: -; CDR3: CAISESGGRPNTEAFF; DNA: TGTGCCATCAGTGAGTCGGGAGGGAGACCTAACACTGAAGCTTTCTTT
J: TRBJ2-3; V: TRBV2; size: -; D: -; CDR3: CASSELTTDTQYF; DNA: TGTGCCAGCAGTGAGCTTACCACAGATACGCAGTATTTT
J: TRBJ2-2; V: TRBV19; size: few; D: -; CDR3: CASSIDETEELFF; DNA: TGTGCCAGTAGTATAGATGAGACGGAGGAGCTGTTTTTT
J: TRBJ2-1; V: TRBV27; size: -; D: -; CDR3: CASRWRGGHDSYNEQFF; DNA: TGTGCCAGCAGGTGGAGGGGAGGCCACGACTCCTACAATGAGCAGTTCTTC
J: TRBJ2-3; V: TRBV2; size: -; D: -; CDR3: CASSLSTDTQYF; DNA: TGTGCCAGCAGTCTTAGCACAGATACGCAGTATTTT
J: TRBJ2-7; V: TRBV18; size: -; D: TRBD1; CDR3: CASSPQGHRGVYEQYF; DNA: TGTGCCAGCTCACCCCAGGGTCACAGGGGGGTCTACGAGCAGTACTTC
J: TRBJ1-1; V: TRBV3-1/TRBV3-2; size: once; D: -; CDR3: CASSQEAANTEAFF; DNA: TGTGCCAGCAGCCAAGAAGCCGCAAACACTGAAGCTTTCTTT
J: TRBJ2-5; V: TRBV7-6; size: -; D: -; CDR3: CASSLNQETQYF; DNA: TGTGCCAGCAGTTTAAATCAAGAGACCCAGTACTTC
J: TRBJ2-6; V: TRBV5-4; size: -; D: TRBD1; CDR3: CAAQRGGAGANVLTF; DNA: TGTGCCGCCCAGAGAGGGGGCGCTGGGGCCAACGTCCTGACTTTC
J: TRBJ1-5; V: TRBV4-2; size: -; D: TRBD1; CDR3: CASSETGRGSNQPQHF; DNA: TGTGCCAGCAGCGAGACAGGGCGCGGTAGCAATCAGCCCCAGCATTTT
J: TRBJ2-5; V: TRBV5-8; size: -; D: -; CDR3: CASSPGLRTGETQYF; DNA: TGTGCCAGCAGCCCAGGACTCCGGACGGGAGAGACCCAGTACTTC
J: TRBJ2-1; V: TRBV19; size: -; D: -; CDR3: CASAGEGDEQFF; DNA: TGTGCCTCAGCAGGGGAGGGGGATGAGCAGTTCTTC
J: TRBJ1-5; V: TRBV5-5; size: -; D: -; CDR3: CASSLAGSNQPQHF; DNA: TGTGCCAGCAGCTTGGCCGGGAGCAATCAGCCCCAGCATTTT
J: TRBJ2-2; V: TRBV5-6; size: -; D: -; CDR3: CASSFEGSTGELFF; DNA: TGTGCCAGCAGCTTCGAAGGAAGCACCGGGGAGCTGTTTTTT
J: TRBJ1-2; V: TRBV4-3; size: -; D: -; CDR3: CASSQAVWYGYTF; DNA: TGCGCCAGCAGCCAAGCTGTTTGGTATGGCTACACCTTC
J: TRBJ2-3; V: TRBV30; size: -; D: TRBD2; CDR3: CAWNGKAGESSDTQYF; DNA: TGTGCCTGGAATGGAAAAGCGGGGGAATCCTCAGATACGCAGTATTTT
J: TRBJ2-1; V: TRBV4-2; size: -; D: TRBD2; CDR3: CASSHLAGGDEQFF; DNA: TGTGCCAGCAGCCATCTAGCGGGGGGGGATGAGCAGTTCTTC
J: TRBJ2-7; V: TRBV7-9; size: -; D: -; CDR3: CASSLAGLSKSSEQYF; DNA: TGTGCCAGCAGCTTAGCTGGGCTCTCCAAATCATCCGAGCAGTACTTC
J: TRBJ1-6; V: TRBV5-1; size: -; D: -; CDR3: CASSSGTAYSPLHF; DNA: TGCGCCAGCAGCTCCGGGACGGCATATTCACCCCTCCACTTT
J: TRBJ1-5; V: TRBV6-1; size: -; D: TRBD1; CDR3: CASSGGQGAVNQPQHF; DNA: TGTGCCAGCAGTGGGGGACAGGGGGCGGTCAATCAGCCCCAGCATTTT
J: TRBJ2-1; V: TRBV3-1/TRBV3-2; size: -; D: -; CDR3: CASSHNIGPEQFF; DNA: TGTGCCAGCAGCCACAACATCGGGCCCGAGCAGTTCTTC
J: TRBJ2-3; V: TRBV7-8; size: -; D: -; CDR3: CASSLMMRTDTQYF; DNA: TGTGCCAGCAGCTTAATGATGAGAACAGATACGCAGTATTTT
J: TRBJ1-2; V: TRBV5-6; size: once; D: -; CDR3: CASSLYNGYTF; DNA: TGTGCCAGCAGCTTGTACAATGGCTACACCTTC
J: TRBJ1-3; V: TRBV27; size: -; D: -; CDR3: CASSPYSAPLISGNTIYF; DNA: TGTGCCAGCAGTCCCTATTCAGCCCCCTTAATCTCTGGAAACACCATATATTTT